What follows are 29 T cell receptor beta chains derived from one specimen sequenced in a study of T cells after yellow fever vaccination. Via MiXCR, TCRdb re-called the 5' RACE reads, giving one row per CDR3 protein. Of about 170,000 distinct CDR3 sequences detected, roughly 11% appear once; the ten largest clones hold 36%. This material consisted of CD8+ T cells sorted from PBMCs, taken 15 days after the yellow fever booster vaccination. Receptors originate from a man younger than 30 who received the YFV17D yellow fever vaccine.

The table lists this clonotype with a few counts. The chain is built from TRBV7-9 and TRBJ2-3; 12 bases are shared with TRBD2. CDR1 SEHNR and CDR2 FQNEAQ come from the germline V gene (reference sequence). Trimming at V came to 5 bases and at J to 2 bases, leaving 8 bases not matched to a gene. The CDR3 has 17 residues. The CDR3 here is CASSHTLAGGTTDTQYF. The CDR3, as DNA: TGTGCCAGCAGCCATACCCTAGCGGGGGGGACCACAGATACGCAGTATTTT.

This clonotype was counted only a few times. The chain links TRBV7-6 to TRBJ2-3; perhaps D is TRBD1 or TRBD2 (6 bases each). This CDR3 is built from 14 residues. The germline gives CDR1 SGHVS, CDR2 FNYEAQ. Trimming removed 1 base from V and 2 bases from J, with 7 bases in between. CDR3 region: CASSLGGATDTQYF. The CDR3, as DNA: TGTGCCAGCAGCTTAGGGGGGGCCACAGATACGCAGTATTTT.

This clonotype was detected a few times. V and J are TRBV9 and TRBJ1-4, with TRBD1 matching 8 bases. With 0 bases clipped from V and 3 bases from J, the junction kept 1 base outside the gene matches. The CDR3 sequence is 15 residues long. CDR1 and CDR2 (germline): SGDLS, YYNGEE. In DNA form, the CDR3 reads TGTGCCAGCAGCGTAGAGGGACAGGCTAATGAAAAACTGTTTTTT. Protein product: CASSVEGQANEKLFF.

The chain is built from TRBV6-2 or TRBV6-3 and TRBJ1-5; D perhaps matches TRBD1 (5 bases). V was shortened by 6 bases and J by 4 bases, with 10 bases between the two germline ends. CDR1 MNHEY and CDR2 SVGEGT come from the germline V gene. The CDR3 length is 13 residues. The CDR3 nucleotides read TGTGCCAGCAGCCTAGGGGAGAATCAGCCCCAGCATTTT. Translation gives CASSLGENQPQHF.

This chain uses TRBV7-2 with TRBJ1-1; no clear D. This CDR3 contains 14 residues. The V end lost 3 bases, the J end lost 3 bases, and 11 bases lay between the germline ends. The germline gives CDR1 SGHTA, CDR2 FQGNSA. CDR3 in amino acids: CASSLERRHTEAFF. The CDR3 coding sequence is TGTGCCAGCAGCTTGGAACGCAGACACACTGAAGCTTTCTTT.

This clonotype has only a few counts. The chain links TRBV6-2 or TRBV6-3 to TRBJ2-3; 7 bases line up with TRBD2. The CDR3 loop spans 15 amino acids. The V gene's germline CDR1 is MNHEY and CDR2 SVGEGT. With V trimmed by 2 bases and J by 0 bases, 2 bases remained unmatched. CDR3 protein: CASSYTGGSTDTQYF. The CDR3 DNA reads TGTGCCAGCAGTTACACCGGGGGGAGCACAGATACGCAGTATTTT.

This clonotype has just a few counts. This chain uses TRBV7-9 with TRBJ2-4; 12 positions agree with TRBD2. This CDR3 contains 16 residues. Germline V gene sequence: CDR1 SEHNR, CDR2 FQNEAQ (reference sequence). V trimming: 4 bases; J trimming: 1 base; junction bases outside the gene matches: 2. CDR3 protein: CASSSGLAGAKNIQYF. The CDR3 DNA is TGTGCCAGCAGCTCCGGACTAGCGGGGGCCAAAAACATTCAGTACTTC.

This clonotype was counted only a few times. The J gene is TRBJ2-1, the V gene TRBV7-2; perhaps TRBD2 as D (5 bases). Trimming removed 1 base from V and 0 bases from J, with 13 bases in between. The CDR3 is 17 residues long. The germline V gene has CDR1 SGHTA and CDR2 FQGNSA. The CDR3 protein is CASSLVSMGSSYNEQFF. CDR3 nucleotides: TGTGCCAGCAGCTTAGTGAGTATGGGGAGCTCCTACAATGAGCAGTTCTTC.

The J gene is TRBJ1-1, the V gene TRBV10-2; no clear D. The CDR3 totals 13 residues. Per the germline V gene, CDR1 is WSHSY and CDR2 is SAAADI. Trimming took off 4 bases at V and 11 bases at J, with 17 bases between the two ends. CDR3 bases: TGCGCCAGCAGTGTTGGCTTCCTTCTCTGGGCTTTCTTT. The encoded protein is CASSVGFLLWAFF.

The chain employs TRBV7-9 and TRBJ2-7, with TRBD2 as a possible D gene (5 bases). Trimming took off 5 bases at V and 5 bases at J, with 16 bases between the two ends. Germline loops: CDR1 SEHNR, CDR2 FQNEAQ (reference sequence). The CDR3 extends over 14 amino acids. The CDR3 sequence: CASSPSAREDEQYV. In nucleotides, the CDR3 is TGTGCCAGCAGCCCAAGCGCCCGGGAAGACGAGCAGTACGTC.

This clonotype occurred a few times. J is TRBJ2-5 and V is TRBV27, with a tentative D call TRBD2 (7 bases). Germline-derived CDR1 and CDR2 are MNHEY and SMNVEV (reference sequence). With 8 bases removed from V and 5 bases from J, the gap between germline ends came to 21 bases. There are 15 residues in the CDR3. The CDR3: CASSWGGGARETQYF. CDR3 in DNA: TGTGCCAGCTCTTGGGGAGGGGGTGCCCGGGAGACCCAGTACTTC.

The CDR3 region has the DNA TGTGCCAGCAGCTTGGAGTATCTGGGAGGGAACTACGAGCAGTACTTC. Its protein product is CASSLEYLGGNYEQYF. This chain connects TRBV5-6 to TRBJ2-7, with 7 bases identical to TRBD2. From germline, CDR1 is SGHDT and CDR2 YYEEEE. V dropped 0 bases and J dropped 3; count of bases not matched to a gene: 9. The CDR3 covers 16 residues.

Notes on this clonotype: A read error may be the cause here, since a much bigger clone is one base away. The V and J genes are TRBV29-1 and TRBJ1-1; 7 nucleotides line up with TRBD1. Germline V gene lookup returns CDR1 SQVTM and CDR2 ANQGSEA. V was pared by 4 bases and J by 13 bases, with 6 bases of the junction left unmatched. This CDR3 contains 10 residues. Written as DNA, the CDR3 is TGCAGCGTTGGGGACAGTCCCGTTTTCTTT. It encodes CSVGDSPVFF.

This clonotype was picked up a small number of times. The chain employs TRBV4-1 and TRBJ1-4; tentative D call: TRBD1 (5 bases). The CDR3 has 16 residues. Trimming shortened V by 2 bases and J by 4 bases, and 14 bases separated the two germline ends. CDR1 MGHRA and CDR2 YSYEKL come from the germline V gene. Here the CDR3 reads CASSQLLGAGNEKLFF. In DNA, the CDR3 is TGCGCCAGCAGCCAACTCCTAGGGGCCGGTAATGAAAAACTGTTTTTT.

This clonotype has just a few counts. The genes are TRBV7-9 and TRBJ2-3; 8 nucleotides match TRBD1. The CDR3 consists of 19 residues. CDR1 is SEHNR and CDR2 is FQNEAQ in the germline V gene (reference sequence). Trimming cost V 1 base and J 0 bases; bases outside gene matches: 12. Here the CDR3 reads CASSLVDRGPPLSTDTQYF. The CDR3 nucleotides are TGTGCCAGCAGCTTAGTCGACAGGGGACCCCCTCTGAGCACAGATACGCAGTATTTT.

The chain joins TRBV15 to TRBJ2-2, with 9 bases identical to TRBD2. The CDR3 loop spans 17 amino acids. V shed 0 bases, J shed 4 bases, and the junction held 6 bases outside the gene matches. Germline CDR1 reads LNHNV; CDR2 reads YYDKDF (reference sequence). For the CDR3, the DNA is TGTGCCACCAGCAGAGATAGACTAGCGGAGAGCACCGGGGAGCTGTTTTTT. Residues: CATSRDRLAESTGELFF.

For the CDR3, the DNA is TGCGCCAGCAGCCAAGATTTTCAGAGAGCGGACAGCGAAGCTTTCTTT. Its translation is CASSQDFQRADSEAFF. The J gene is TRBJ1-1, the V gene TRBV4-3; possibly TRBD1 for D (6 bases). Germline V gives CDR1 LGHNA, CDR2 YSLEER. The CDR3 has 16 residues. Trimming cost V 0 bases and J 8 bases, with 19 bases left between them.

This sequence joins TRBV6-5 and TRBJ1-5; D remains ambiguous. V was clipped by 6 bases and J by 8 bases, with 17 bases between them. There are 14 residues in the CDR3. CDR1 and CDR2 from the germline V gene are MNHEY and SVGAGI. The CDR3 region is CASSLSRAREPQHF. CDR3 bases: TGTGCCAGCAGCTTAAGCCGGGCCCGGGAGCCCCAGCATTTT.

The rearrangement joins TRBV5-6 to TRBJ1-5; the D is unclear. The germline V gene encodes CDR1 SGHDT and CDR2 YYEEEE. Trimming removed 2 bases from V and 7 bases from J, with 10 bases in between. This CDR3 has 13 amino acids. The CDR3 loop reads CASSFRERQPQHF. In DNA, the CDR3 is TGTGCCAGCAGCTTCCGAGAAAGGCAGCCCCAGCATTTT.

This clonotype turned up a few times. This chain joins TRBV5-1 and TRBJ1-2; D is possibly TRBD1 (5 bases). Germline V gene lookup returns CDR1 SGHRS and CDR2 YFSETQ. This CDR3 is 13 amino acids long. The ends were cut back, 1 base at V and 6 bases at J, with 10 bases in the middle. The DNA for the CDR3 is TGCGCCAGCAGCTTGAGGGGCCAGGATGGCTACACCTTC. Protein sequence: CASSLRGQDGYTF.

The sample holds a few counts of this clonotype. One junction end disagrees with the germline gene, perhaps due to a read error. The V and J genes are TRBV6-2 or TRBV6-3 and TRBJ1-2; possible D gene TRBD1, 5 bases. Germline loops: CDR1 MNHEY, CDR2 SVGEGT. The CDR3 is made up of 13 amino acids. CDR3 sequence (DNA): TGTGCCAGCACTTACGACAGAGCATATGGCTACACCTTC. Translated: CASTYDRAYGYTF.

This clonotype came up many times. The CDR3 region is CASSQDDGGPGETQYF. CDR3 bases: TGTGCCAGCAGCCAAGATGACGGGGGGCCGGGTGAGACCCAGTACTTC. The V gene is TRBV4-2, the J gene TRBJ2-5; TRBD2 is a possible D gene (7 bases). The CDR3 runs 16 residues. The V end lost 0 bases, the J end lost 5 bases, and 16 bases lay between the germline ends. Germline V CDR1 and CDR2: LGHNA, YNFKEQ.

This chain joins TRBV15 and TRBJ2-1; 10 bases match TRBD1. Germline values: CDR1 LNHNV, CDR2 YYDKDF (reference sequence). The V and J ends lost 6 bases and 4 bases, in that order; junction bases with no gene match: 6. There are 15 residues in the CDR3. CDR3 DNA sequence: TGTGCCACCAGGGGGGGGACAGGGGTTTACAATGAGCAGTTCTTC. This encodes CATRGGTGVYNEQFF. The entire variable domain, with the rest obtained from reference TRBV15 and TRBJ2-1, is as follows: DAMVIQNPRYQVTQFGKPVTLSCSQTLNHNVMYWYQQKSSQAPKLLFHYYDKDFNNEADTPDNFQSRRPNTSFCFLDIRSPGLGDTAMYLCATRGGTGVYNEQFFGPGTRLTVL.

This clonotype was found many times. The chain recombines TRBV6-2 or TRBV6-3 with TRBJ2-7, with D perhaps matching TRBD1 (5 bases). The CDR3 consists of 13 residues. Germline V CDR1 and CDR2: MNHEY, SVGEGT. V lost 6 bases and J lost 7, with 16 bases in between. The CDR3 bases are TGTGCCAGCAGCCGAGCAGGGCCAAGAGAGCAGTACGTC. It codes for CASSRAGPREQYV.

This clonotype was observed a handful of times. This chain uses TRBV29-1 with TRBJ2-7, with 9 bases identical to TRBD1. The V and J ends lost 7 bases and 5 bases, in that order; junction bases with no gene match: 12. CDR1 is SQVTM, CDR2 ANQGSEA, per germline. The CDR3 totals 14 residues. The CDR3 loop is CSALGGQGFHEQYF. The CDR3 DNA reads TGCAGCGCACTTGGGGGACAGGGATTCCACGAGCAGTACTTC.

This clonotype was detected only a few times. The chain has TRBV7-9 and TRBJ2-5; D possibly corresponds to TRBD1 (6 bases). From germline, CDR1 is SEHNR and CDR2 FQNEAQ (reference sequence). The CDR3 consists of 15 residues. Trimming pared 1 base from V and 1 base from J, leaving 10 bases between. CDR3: CASSLEGRGQETQYF. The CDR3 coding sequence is TGTGCCAGCAGCTTAGAGGGCAGGGGCCAAGAGACCCAGTACTTC.

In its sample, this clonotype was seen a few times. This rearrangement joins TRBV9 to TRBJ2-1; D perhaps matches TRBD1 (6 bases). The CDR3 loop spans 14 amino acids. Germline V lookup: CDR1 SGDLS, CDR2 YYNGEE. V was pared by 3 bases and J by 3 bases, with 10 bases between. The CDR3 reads CASSGGQSYNEQFF. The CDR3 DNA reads TGTGCCAGCAGCGGGGGGCAAAGCTACAATGAGCAGTTCTTC.

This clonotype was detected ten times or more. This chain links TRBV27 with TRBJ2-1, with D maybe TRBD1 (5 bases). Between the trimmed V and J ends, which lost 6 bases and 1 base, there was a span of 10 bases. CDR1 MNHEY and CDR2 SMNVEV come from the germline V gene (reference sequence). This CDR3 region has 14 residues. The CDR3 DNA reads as TGTGCCAGCAGCTTCCAGGGTTCCTACAATGAGCAGTTCTTC. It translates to CASSFQGSYNEQFF.

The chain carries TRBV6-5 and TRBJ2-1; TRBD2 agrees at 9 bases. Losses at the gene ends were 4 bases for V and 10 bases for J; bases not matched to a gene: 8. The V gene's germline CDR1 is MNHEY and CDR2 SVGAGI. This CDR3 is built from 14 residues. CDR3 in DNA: TGTGCCAGCAGTTCGGCGGGGGGGCCCAGGGAGCAGTTCTTC. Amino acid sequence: CASSSAGGPREQFF.